This record covers a single T cell receptor beta chain. These data originate in a study of neoadjuvant anti-PD-1 for oral cavity cancer. Whole-study context: Patients without progression received a fourth nivolumab dose around day 43, then surgical resection on days 50-56.

Analysis of PBMCs was direct, with no culture step. Per the germline V gene, CDR1 is SGHNT and CDR2 is YENEEA. V shed 1 base and J shed 6 bases, with 7 bases lying between them. CDR3 length equals 13 residues. Generated by immunoSEQ multiplex PCR, the TCRdb table keeps only in-frame clones and is missing some. This sample has 15,000 to 20,000 clones, with roughly three quarters found just once. This receptor was obtained from a person aged 35-80 years with oral cavity squamous cell carcinoma. V is TRBV11-3 and J is TRBJ2-1; D is uncertain. Sequencing used PBMCs, obtained before nivolumab (anti-PD-1) treatment. CDR3 sequence reads: CASSLVASNEQFF. DNA of the CDR3: TGTGCCAGCAGCTTAGTGGCTAGCAATGAGCAGTTCTTC.